Shown below are 24 T cell receptor beta chains from a single sample sequenced in a study of identical twins (dated by TCRdb to the mid-2010s). The library was obtained by 5' RACE. The run used an Illumina HiSeq 2000. TCRdb reanalyzed the raw reads on its own, using fastp at Q25 for trimming and MiXCR for clone calling, and kept in-frame beta chains. Each record represents a unique CDR3 protein, reported with the most common genes and DNA among its rows. The sample records 500,000 or so distinct CDR3 sequences, approximately 22% of which are singletons. The ten biggest clones cover 0.75% to 0.95% of the sample. The data also belong to a second study, concerning T cells expressing NK-cell markers.

Material for sequencing was CD4+ T cells sorted from blood. The receptors derive from a woman between 18 and 29 years old in good health.

This clonotype was seen repeatedly, ten times or more. The chain couples TRBV5-1 to TRBJ2-1; the match to TRBD1 covers 9 bases. V shed 3 bases and J 6 bases; nucleotides not matched to a gene: 10. This CDR3 region has 16 residues. In germline, CDR1 is SGHRS, CDR2 YFSETQ. CDR3: CASSSQNRGLGNEQFF. As DNA, the CDR3 is TGCGCCAGCAGCTCGCAAAACAGGGGGCTGGGCAATGAGCAGTTCTTC. Together with reference TRBV5-1 and TRBJ2-1, the CDR3 gives the full variable domain: KAGVTQTPRYLIKTRGQQVTLSCSPISGHRSVSWYQQTPGQGLQFLFEYFSETQRNKGNFPGRFSGRQFSNSRSEMNVSTLELGDSALYLCASSSQNRGLGNEQFFGPGTRLTVL.

The V gene is TRBV3-1, the J gene TRBJ1-2; TRBD1 is a possible D gene (6 bases). The V gene's germline CDR1 is LGHDT and CDR2 YNNKEL (reference sequence). V lost 4 bases and J lost 8, with 11 bases in between. The CDR3 is made up of 12 amino acids. Written as DNA, the CDR3 is TGTGCCAGCAGCCCAGACGACAGGGGCTACACCTTC. It encodes CASSPDDRGYTF.

The rearrangement links TRBV20-1 to TRBJ2-7, with 11 nucleotides matching TRBD2. The germline CDR1 and CDR2 sequences are DFQATT and SNEGSKA (reference sequence). Unmatched junction bases numbered 8, after V lost 8 bases and J lost 8 bases. The CDR3 contains 12 residues. CDR3 in DNA: TGCAGTATACTAGCGGGAGCCGGTCAGCAGTACTTC. Protein sequence: CSILAGAGQQYF.

The V call is TRBV10-2, the J call TRBJ2-1; no firm D call. Deletions cut 6 bases from V and 6 bases from J, with 12 bases between. CDR3 length: 13 amino acids. CDR1 WSHSY and CDR2 SAAADI come from the germline V gene. CDR3 DNA sequence: TGCGCCAGCAGGATGTCTCACCTCAATGAGCAGTTCTTC. Protein sequence: CASRMSHLNEQFF.

The chain joins TRBV25-1 to TRBJ2-6; D not certain. The CDR3 has 17 amino acids. CDR1 is MGHDK, CDR2 SYGVNS, per germline. The V gene lost 1 base and the J gene lost 2 bases, with 12 bases spanning the gap. The CDR3 DNA sequence: TGTGCCAGCAGTGAATTGGATAGGTCTCCTGGGGCCAACGTCCTGACTTTC. Its protein is CASSELDRSPGANVLTF.

This clonotype was observed a handful of times. The V call is TRBV30, the J call TRBJ1-2; D gene uncertain. This CDR3 comprises 13 residues. V lost 2 bases to trimming and J lost 2 bases, with 9 bases between them. Germline lookup yields CDR1 GTSNPN and CDR2 SVGIG (reference sequence). In DNA, the CDR3 is TGTGCCTGGAGTAAGACGGCCAACTATGGCTACACCTTC. Translated: CAWSKTANYGYTF. The full variable domain, completed using reference TRBV30 and TRBJ1-2, is SQTIHQWPATLVQPVGSPLSLECTVEGTSNPNLYWYRQAAGRGLQLLFYSVGIGQISSEVPQNLSASRPQDRQFILSSKKLLLSDSGFYLCAWSKTANYGYTFGSGTRLTVV.

This clonotype was detected a few times. The chain recombines TRBV6-1 with TRBJ1-6; D is ambiguous. Looked up from germline, CDR1 is MNHNS and CDR2 is SASEGT. This CDR3 is built from 14 residues. With 6 bases removed from V and 5 bases from J, the gap between germline ends came to 11 bases. CDR3 sequence reads: CASRGQENNSPLHF. The CDR3 nucleotides read TGTGCCAGCAGGGGCCAGGAGAATAATTCACCCCTCCACTTT.

This clonotype has only a few counts. The J gene is TRBJ1-1, the V gene TRBV6-1, with D possibly being TRBD1 (6 bases). The ends were cut back, 7 bases at V and 4 bases at J, with 22 bases in the middle. The CDR3 spans 16 residues. Looked up from germline, CDR1 is MNHNS and CDR2 is SASEGT. CDR3 protein: CASTPNRAMFGTEAFF. The CDR3 nucleotides read TGTGCCAGCACCCCGAACAGGGCAATGTTCGGCACTGAAGCTTTCTTT.

This clonotype was seen only a few times. The rearrangement joins TRBV20-1 to TRBJ1-6, with unresolved D. The V and J ends lost 5 bases and 3 bases respectively, with 11 bases between them. CDR3 length: 14 amino acids. Germline-derived CDR1 and CDR2 are DFQATT and SNEGSKA (reference sequence). Here the CDR3 reads CSAEGPIYNSPLHF. For the CDR3, the DNA is TGCAGTGCTGAGGGCCCCATCTATAATTCACCCCTCCACTTT.

This clonotype was seen repeatedly, ten times or more. The rearrangement joins TRBV3-1 to TRBJ2-7; D is perhaps TRBD1 (5 bases). CDR1 and CDR2 from the germline V gene are LGHDT and YNNKEL (reference sequence). The CDR3 is 13 amino acids. The V and J ends lost 3 bases and 3 bases respectively, with 9 bases between them. CDR3 bases: TGTGCCAGCAGCCAGGGGCAGGGCTACGAGCAGTACTTC. It is translated as CASSQGQGYEQYF.

The rearrangement joins TRBV7-9 to TRBJ2-1; 10 bases agree with TRBD2. The CDR3 covers 17 residues. Germline V gives CDR1 SEHNR, CDR2 FQNEAQ (reference sequence). V was clipped by 4 bases and J by 4 bases; unmatched bases: 10. DNA for the CDR3: TGTGCCAGCAGCTCGCCTAGCGGGGGTCGGAATTACAATGAGCAGTTCTTC. Amino acid sequence: CASSSPSGGRNYNEQFF.

A few counts support this clonotype. This chain connects TRBV7-9 to TRBJ2-7; D gene unclear. V was clipped by 1 base and J by 0 bases, with 10 bases between them. This CDR3 is built from 15 residues. Per germline, CDR1 SEHNR and CDR2 FQNEAQ (reference sequence). The chain's CDR3 is CASSLESGSSYEQYF. DNA of the CDR3: TGTGCCAGCAGCTTAGAGTCGGGTAGCTCCTACGAGCAGTACTTC. The variable domain in full, completed from reference TRBV7-9 and TRBJ2-7, reads DTGVSQNPRHKITKRGQNVTFRCDPISEHNRLYWYRQTLGQGPEFLTYFQNEAQLEKSRLLSDRFSAERPKGSFSTLEIQRTEQGDSAMYLCASSLESGSSYEQYFGPGTRLTVT.

The chain is built from TRBV7-2 and TRBJ2-6; no clear D. The CDR3 extends over 15 amino acids. Germline CDR1 and CDR2: SGHTA and FQGNSA. Trimming took 0 bases from V and 0 from J, leaving 3 bases between them. The DNA for the CDR3 is TGTGCCAGCAGCTTAGCGCACTCTGGGGCCAACGTCCTGACTTTC. Amino acid sequence: CASSLAHSGANVLTF.

The table lists this clonotype with a few counts. The chain links TRBV6-2 or TRBV6-3 to TRBJ2-1; D assignment may be TRBD1 or TRBD2 (5 bases each). Trimming pared 1 base from V and 7 bases from J, leaving 11 bases between. The CDR3 covers 14 residues. The germline CDR1 and CDR2 sequences are MNHEY and SVGEGT. CDR3 residues: CASSYWGRTNEQFF. As DNA, the CDR3 is TGTGCCAGCAGTTACTGGGGGAGAACGAATGAGCAGTTCTTC.

This clonotype was recorded a few times. V usage is TRBV12-3 or TRBV12-4 and J usage is TRBJ2-7, with 7 positions matching TRBD1. The length of the CDR3 is 14 residues. The V gene end was trimmed by 3 bases and the J gene end by 5 bases; junction bases not matched to a gene: 7. CDR3 in DNA: TGTGCCAGCAGTTTGACCTCAGGGGGACACGAGCAGTACTTC. This sequence encodes CASSLTSGGHEQYF.

This chain connects TRBV12-3 or TRBV12-4 to TRBJ2-7; a weak D match, TRBD1 (5 bases). The V and J ends lost 6 bases and 6 bases respectively, with 18 bases between them. This CDR3 has 14 residues. CDR3 DNA sequence: TGTGCCAGCAGCCCGTACGGGCTTAGGGGCGAGCAGTACTTC. Translating gives CASSPYGLRGEQYF.

This clonotype has more than one count but fewer than ten. The chain couples TRBV27 to TRBJ2-1, with no clear D. V was pared by 9 bases and J by 0 bases, with 9 bases between. The CDR3 extends over 13 amino acids. In germline, CDR1 is MNHEY, CDR2 SMNVEV (reference sequence). CDR3 DNA: TGTGCCAGGTCGCACAGCTCCTACAATGAGCAGTTCTTC. Amino acid sequence: CARSHSSYNEQFF.

This clonotype came up many times. The chain employs TRBV20-1 and TRBJ2-1, with TRBD2 identical over 9 bases. V dropped 3 bases and J dropped 2; count of bases not matched to a gene: 2. This CDR3 comprises 14 residues. The germline CDR1 and CDR2 sequences are DFQATT and SNEGSKA (reference sequence). CDR3 region: CSARAGGPYNEQFF. For the CDR3, the DNA is TGCAGTGCTAGGGCGGGAGGGCCCTACAATGAGCAGTTCTTC.

In its sample, this clonotype was seen a few times. J is TRBJ1-1 and V is TRBV20-1; D is ambiguous. The CDR3 runs 13 residues. In germline, CDR1 is DFQATT, CDR2 SNEGSKA (reference sequence). V was shortened by 0 bases and J by 2 bases, with 7 bases between the two germline ends. The CDR3 protein is CSAREGGNTEAFF. Written as DNA, the CDR3 is TGCAGTGCTAGAGAGGGCGGAAACACTGAAGCTTTCTTT.

As concerns this clonotype: Sequence at one end of the junction differs from germline and may be a read error. The rearrangement uses TRBV10-1 and TRBJ2-5, with D perhaps assigned TRBD1 or TRBD2 (5 bases each). Germline-derived CDR1 and CDR2 are WNHNN and SYGVQD (reference sequence). This CDR3 comprises 15 residues. The CDR3 sequence: CASSPRDPYQETQYF. The CDR3 DNA reads as TGCGCCAGCAGTCCCCGGGACCCCTACCAGGAGACCCAGTACTTC.

V and J are TRBV19 and TRBJ1-1; perhaps TRBD1 as D (6 bases). CDR1 and CDR2 from the germline V gene are LNHDA and SQIVND (reference sequence). The CDR3 covers 14 residues. Trimming shortened V by 9 bases and J by 2 bases, and 16 bases separated the two germline ends. The CDR3 region is CASLPDRLNTEAFF. The CDR3 bases are TGTGCCAGCCTCCCAGACAGGCTAAACACTGAAGCTTTCTTT.

This clonotype has more than one count but fewer than ten. The chain couples TRBV5-1 to TRBJ1-5; 7 positions match TRBD1. V lost 0 bases, J lost 4 bases, and 7 bases stayed unmatched. Germline V gene lookup returns CDR1 SGHRS and CDR2 YFSETQ. This CDR3 spans 16 amino acids. CDR3 in DNA: TGCGCCAGCAGCTTGGTCGGAGGACAGGAGAATCAGCCCCAGCATTTT. Its translation: CASSLVGGQENQPQHF.

This sequence joins TRBV5-1 and TRBJ2-1, with D unresolved. CDR1 and CDR2 from the germline V gene are SGHRS and YFSETQ. CDR3 length: 13 residues. V gave up 4 bases and J gave up 5 bases, with 10 bases separating them. CDR3 nucleotides: TGCGCCAGCAGCGGCCGAATAAACAATGAGCAGTTCTTC. It specifies CASSGRINNEQFF.

This clonotype was seen more than once but under ten times. The chain links TRBV10-3 to TRBJ2-2; the match to TRBD1 covers 7 bases. The CDR3 sequence is 15 residues long. Trimming removed 6 bases from V and 0 bases from J; junction bases left unmatched: 4. Per germline, CDR1 ENHRY and CDR2 SYGVKD. In DNA form, the CDR3 reads TGTGCCATCAGCTCACAGGGGCCGAACACCGGGGAGCTGTTTTTT. This sequence encodes CAISSQGPNTGELFF.